Listed here are 17 T cell receptor beta chains from one sample, sequenced in a study of T-cell reconstitution after alpha-beta-depleted transplantation in children (dated by TCRdb to the mid-2010s). What the treatment or condition label conveys for this sample: allogeneic hematopoietic cell transplantation with graft depleted of TCRalphabeta T cells and CD19 B cells. The method behind the library was PCR. These reads were obtained on an Illumina HiSeq 2500. TCR libraries were prepared with molecular barcoding, using unique molecular identifiers to normalize TCRbeta repertoire quantification. TCRdb reprocessed the public reads (quality trimming at Q25 with fastp, clone calling with MiXCR) and kept in-frame beta chains. Merged by CDR3 protein, the rows form single entries marked with the most common genes and DNA. The sample table lists about 600,000 distinct CDR3 sequences, more than 20% of them with a count of one. 13% to 15% of the sample is held by the ten biggest clonotypes.

The source was PBMCs, mostly from graft donor cells, collected 360 days after TCRalphabeta/CD19-depleted stem cell transplant. Every receptor here comes from a boy in the first two years of life who had a stem cell transplant for acute myeloid leukemia, so the T cells may come from the graft donor.

This clonotype came up many times. The rearrangement uses TRBV7-8 and TRBJ2-7, with D perhaps matching TRBD2 (5 bases). V lost 4 bases and J 2 bases, leaving 18 bases between the germline ends. Germline V CDR1 and CDR2: SGHVS, FQNEAQ. The CDR3 is made up of 16 amino acids. CDR3 sequence reads: CASSSEGSADPYEQYV. The CDR3 DNA reads TGTGCCAGCAGCTCAGAAGGCTCAGCGGACCCCTACGAGCAGTACGTC.

This chain links TRBV28 with TRBJ2-3; D unclear. CDR1 MDHEN and CDR2 SYDVKM come from the germline V gene. The V gene lost 6 bases and the J gene lost 3 bases, with 19 bases spanning the gap. CDR3 length: 16 amino acids. As DNA, the CDR3 is TGTGCCAGCAGACCCCAAGGTGCCCCGGTGACAGATACGCAGTATTTT. As protein: CASRPQGAPVTDTQYF.

The chain joins TRBV20-1 to TRBJ2-5; TRBD2 matches at 8 bases. CDR1 and CDR2 (germline): DFQATT, SNEGSKA (reference sequence). V lost 3 bases to trimming and J lost 3 bases; unmatched junction nucleotides: 9. The CDR3 extends over 15 amino acids. The CDR3 is CSASWAGGAEETQYF. CDR3 bases: TGCAGTGCTAGCTGGGCGGGGGGAGCGGAAGAGACCCAGTACTTC.

This chain links TRBV10-2 with TRBJ2-7, with 9 bases identical to TRBD2. The trim removed 0 bases at V and 4 bases at J, leaving 4 bases unmatched. The CDR3 covers 15 residues. Per the germline V gene, CDR1 is WSHSY and CDR2 is SAAADI. The CDR3 protein is CASSESSGGPYEQYV. The DNA for the CDR3 is TGCGCCAGCAGTGAGTCTAGCGGGGGACCTTACGAGCAGTACGTC.

This chain uses TRBV7-9 with TRBJ2-7; D perhaps matches TRBD1 (6 bases). The CDR3 length is 14 residues. The germline gives CDR1 SEHNR, CDR2 FQNEAQ (reference sequence). V was cut by 1 base and J by 3 bases, with 10 bases left in between. CDR3 amino acids: CASSLEGRGYEQYF. The CDR3 DNA follows: TGTGCCAGCAGCTTAGAGGGCAGGGGCTACGAGCAGTACTTC.

This clonotype appeared many times. The V gene is TRBV12-3 or TRBV12-4, the J gene TRBJ2-2; no reliable D call. Trimming left V 6 bases short and J 5 bases short, with 10 bases between. The CDR3 contains 13 residues. CDR3 nucleotide sequence: TGTGCCAGCAGCCGCGATATTACCGGGGAGCTGTTTTTT. Translation: CASSRDITGELFF.

The sample holds many counts of this clonotype. The V gene is TRBV24-1, the J gene TRBJ2-1; unclear D gene. The CDR3 spans 13 residues. V was trimmed by 0 bases and J by 12 bases, leaving 11 bases between them. Germline V gene sequence: CDR1 KGHDR, CDR2 SFDVKD. Here the CDR3 reads CATSDLPSVGQFF. The DNA for the CDR3 is TGTGCCACCAGTGATTTGCCCTCCGTGGGGCAGTTCTTC.

This clonotype was seen only a few times. This chain uses TRBV7-2 with TRBJ1-5; D call uncertain. V lost 2 bases to trimming and J lost 4 bases, with 12 bases between them. Germline lookup yields CDR1 SGHTA and CDR2 FQGNSA. The CDR3 is made up of 15 amino acids. CDR3 DNA: TGTGCCAGCAGCTTATTGGTGGGGTTTAATCAGCCCCAGCATTTT. Amino acid sequence: CASSLLVGFNQPQHF.

This clonotype has more than one count but fewer than ten. The rearrangement joins TRBV7-2 to TRBJ2-1; tentative D call: TRBD2 (6 bases). Germline V lookup: CDR1 SGHTA, CDR2 FQGNSA. Trimming pared 5 bases from V and 4 bases from J, leaving 15 bases between. There are 15 residues in the CDR3. The CDR3 sequence is CASSPLVGGYNEQFF. CDR3 sequence (DNA): TGTGCCAGCAGCCCCTTAGTCGGGGGTTACAATGAGCAGTTCTTC. The variable domain in full, completed from reference TRBV7-2 and TRBJ2-1, reads GAGVSQSPSNKVTEKGKDVELRCDPISGHTALYWYRQSLGQGLEFLIYFQGNSAPDKSGLPSDRFSAERTGGSVSTLTIQRTQQEDSAVYLCASSPLVGGYNEQFFGPGTRLTVL.

This rearrangement joins TRBV12-3 or TRBV12-4 to TRBJ1-1, with D tentatively TRBD1 (5 bases). CDR3 length: 18 amino acids. Trimming took off 2 bases at V and 2 bases at J, with 21 bases between the two ends. The CDR3 reads CASSLFGRALQSNTEAFF. The CDR3 DNA reads TGTGCCAGCAGTTTATTCGGCAGGGCCTTACAATCAAACACTGAAGCTTTCTTT.

This rearrangement joins TRBV7-2 to TRBJ2-3; perhaps TRBD2 as D (5 bases). Germline V gene sequence: CDR1 SGHTA, CDR2 FQGNSA. V was pared by 4 bases and J by 0 bases, with 14 bases between. The CDR3 has 16 residues. CDR3 in DNA: TGTGCCAGCAGCTCGGGCGGGCGGCCTAGCACAGATACGCAGTATTTT. This encodes CASSSGGRPSTDTQYF.

This clonotype was counted ten times or more. V is TRBV29-1 and J is TRBJ1-5, with 7 nucleotides matching TRBD1. V was pared by 7 bases and J by 5 bases, with 8 bases of the junction left unmatched. Per germline, CDR1 SQVTM and CDR2 ANQGSEA. The CDR3 has 13 residues. CDR3 DNA sequence: TGCAGCGCCGTGACAGGGTCGGATCAGCCCCAGCATTTT. Protein sequence: CSAVTGSDQPQHF. Using reference TRBV29-1 and TRBJ1-5 for the parts outside the CDR3, the full variable domain is SAVISQKPSRDICQRGTSLTIQCQVDSQVTMMFWYRQQPGQSLTLIATANQGSEATYESGFVIDKFPISRPNLTFSTLTVSNMSPEDSSIYLCSAVTGSDQPQHFGDGTRLSIL.

This clonotype has a count of ten or more. The CDR3, as DNA: TGCAGTGCTAGATTGGGGGGGGTCCTACCCTACGAGCAGTACTTC. Protein sequence: CSARLGGVLPYEQYF. The chain links TRBV20-1 to TRBJ2-7; 7 bases are shared with TRBD2. V dropped 2 bases and J dropped 2; count of bases not matched to a gene: 9. The CDR3 has 15 amino acids. CDR1 is DFQATT and CDR2 is SNEGSKA in the germline V gene (reference sequence).

A few counts support this clonotype. The chain uses TRBV12-3 or TRBV12-4 and TRBJ2-3; no reliable D call. The V end lost 3 bases, the J end lost 6 bases, and 13 bases lay between the germline ends. This CDR3 contains 14 residues. In nucleotides, the CDR3 is TGTGCCAGCAGTTTCACAACCTTTGCGGATACGCAGTATTTT. Its protein product is CASSFTTFADTQYF.

DNA for the CDR3: TGTGCCAGCAGTTTCCTTACGGGACTGTCTCCCTACGAGCAGTACTTC. This sequence encodes CASSFLTGLSPYEQYF. This chain uses TRBV27 with TRBJ2-7; D is perhaps TRBD2 (6 bases). Germline V lookup: CDR1 MNHEY, CDR2 SMNVEV (reference sequence). V gave up 3 bases and J gave up 2 bases, with 17 bases separating them. The CDR3 length is 16 residues.

This clonotype was seen a handful of times. The chain joins TRBV6-5 to TRBJ1-1; 7 nucleotides agree with TRBD1. The CDR3 extends over 15 amino acids. Germline V gene data show CDR1 as MNHEY and CDR2 as SVGAGI. Losses at the gene ends were 4 bases for V and 3 bases for J; bases not matched to a gene: 8. CDR3 nucleotide sequence: TGTGCCAGCAGTTCCCCCGACAGGGAAGACACTGAAGCTTTCTTT. It yields the protein CASSSPDREDTEAFF.

This clonotype was counted many times. The chain recombines TRBV6-1 with TRBJ2-1; 9 bases line up with TRBD2. With V trimmed by 5 bases and J by 3 bases, 8 bases remained unmatched. The germline V gene has CDR1 MNHNS and CDR2 SASEGT. CDR3 length equals 16 residues. This CDR3 is CASSPIAGDHYNEQFF. CDR3 nucleotide sequence: TGTGCCAGCAGTCCGATAGCGGGGGACCACTACAATGAGCAGTTCTTC.